These 19 T cell receptor beta chains came from one sample sequenced in a study of shared clonotypes between healthy human individuals. Only in-frame clones appear in the TCRdb table, and some are missing; sequencing was by immunoSEQ multiplex PCR. The sample shows fewer than 3 million clones, just under 95% of them seen only once. Sequences were obtained from naive CD4+ T cells from PBMCs. Subset meaning: CD45RA+ positively selected. These TCRs come from a young man in good health. Some clones in this sample may be carry-over from other donors' samples.

The V gene is TRBV19, the J gene TRBJ1-1; D gene uncertain. The germline V gene encodes CDR1 LNHDA and CDR2 SQIVND (reference sequence). With 3 bases removed from V and 1 base from J, the gap between germline ends came to 9 bases. This CDR3 contains 14 residues. As DNA, the CDR3 is TGTGCCAGTAGTATGCAATCACAGAACACTGAAGCTTTCTTT. Translating gives CASSMQSQNTEAFF. Full variable domain (remainder filled in from reference TRBV19 and TRBJ1-1): DGGITQSPKYLFRKEGQNVTLSCEQNLNHDAMYWYRQDPGQGLRLIYYSQIVNDFQKGDIAEGYSVSREKKESFPLTVTSAQKNPTAFYLCASSMQSQNTEAFFGQGTRLTVV.

The chain recombines TRBV19 with TRBJ2-1; 8 bases agree with TRBD1. The germline V gene has CDR1 LNHDA and CDR2 SQIVND (reference sequence). This CDR3 has 14 residues. The V segment lost 4 bases and the J segment 4 bases; nucleotides outside the gene matches: 3. This chain's CDR3 is CASSKQGGYNEQFF. Here the CDR3 DNA reads TGTGCCAGTAGTAAACAGGGGGGATACAATGAGCAGTTCTTC.

This clone came up a few times. The chain has TRBV28 and TRBJ1-5, with 10 bases aligning to TRBD1. J lost 6 bases, V lost 6 bases, and 8 bases had no gene match. Per germline, CDR1 MDHEN and CDR2 SYDVKM. This CDR3 contains 15 residues. The CDR3 reads CASSKDRGPSQPQHF. In nucleotides, the CDR3 is TGTGCCAGCAGCAAAGACAGGGGGCCCTCTCAGCCCCAGCATTTT.

The V and J genes are TRBV5-1 and TRBJ1-1; 8 bases fit TRBD1. Germline V gene lookup returns CDR1 SGHRS and CDR2 YFSETQ. V lost 5 bases and J lost 1; bases outside the gene matches: 4. CDR3 length equals 14 residues. This chain's CDR3 is CASRRQGTNTEAFF. The CDR3 DNA is TGCGCCAGCAGGAGACAGGGGACGAACACTGAAGCTTTCTTT.

The gene calls are TRBV4-2 and TRBJ1-4; tentatively, D is TRBD1 (5 bases). CDR1 LGHNA and CDR2 YNFKEQ come from the germline V gene. CDR3 length: 18 amino acids. Deletions cut 1 base from V and 4 bases from J, with 19 bases between. The CDR3 spells CASSQVLLFTGLNEKLFF. In DNA, the CDR3 is TGTGCCAGCAGCCAAGTTCTTCTTTTTACAGGACTTAATGAAAAACTGTTTTTT.

The rearrangement links TRBV5-1 to TRBJ1-5, with no clear D. The CDR3 spans 14 residues. From germline, CDR1 is SGHRS and CDR2 YFSETQ. Between the trimmed V and J ends, which lost 2 bases and 2 bases, there was a span of 8 bases. Here the CDR3 reads CASSFGEGNQPQHF. In DNA, the CDR3 is TGCGCCAGCAGCTTCGGGGAGGGCAATCAGCCCCAGCATTTT.

This rearrangement joins TRBV4-3 to TRBJ1-2; TRBD1 might be the D (5 bases). Trimming left V 5 bases short and J 2 bases short, with 12 bases between. There are 14 residues in the CDR3. Germline V gene sequence: CDR1 LGHNA, CDR2 YSLEER. The CDR3 DNA reads TGCGCCAGCAGCAGTCAGGGAGGGAACTATGGCTACACCTTC. It codes for CASSSQGGNYGYTF.

Worth noting for this clone: Other nucleotide sequences in the sample specify the same CDR3. V usage is TRBV4-2 and J usage is TRBJ2-7; 9 positions agree with TRBD2. The junction had 3 bases not matched to a gene; V was cut back by 1 base and J by 2 bases. CDR3 length equals 15 residues. The V gene's germline CDR1 is LGHNA and CDR2 YNFKEQ. The CDR3 here is CASSQGLAEPYEQYF. CDR3 in DNA: TGTGCCAGCAGCCAAGGACTAGCGGAGCCCTACGAGCAGTACTTC.

The V gene is TRBV18, the J gene TRBJ1-5, with a possible D match to TRBD1 (6 bases). This CDR3 spans 15 amino acids. V lost 4 bases and J lost 3, with 13 bases in between. The germline CDR1 and CDR2 sequences are KGHSH and LQKENI. Here the CDR3 reads CASSLLDSFNQPQHF. The CDR3 bases are TGTGCCAGCTCACTACTGGACAGTTTCAATCAGCCCCAGCATTTT.

This clone turned up a few times. The sample has other DNA sequences that encode this CDR3 too. This rearrangement joins TRBV11-2 to TRBJ2-7; TRBD1 is a possible D gene (5 bases). This CDR3 region has 12 residues. The germline V gene has CDR1 SGHAT and CDR2 FQNNGV. Trimming left V 4 bases short and J 4 bases short, with 8 bases between. The CDR3 here is CASSSQGYEQYF. CDR3 nucleotides: TGTGCCAGCAGCTCCCAGGGTTACGAGCAGTACTTC. Complete variable domain (other parts from reference TRBV11-2 and TRBJ2-7): EAGVAQSPRYKIIEKRQSVAFWCNPISGHATLYWYQQILGQGPKLLIQFQNNGVVDDSQLPKDRFSAERLKGVDSTLKIQPAKLEDSAVYLCASSSQGYEQYFGPGTRLTVT.

The gene calls are TRBV21-1 and TRBJ2-7. TRBV21-1 is a listed pseudogene. This CDR3 region has 14 residues. The CDR3 coding sequence is TGTGCCAGCAGCAACCTCGGGCCAAACTACGAGCAGTACTTC. Translation gives CASSNLGPNYEQYF.

The rearrangement uses TRBV5-4 and TRBJ2-5, with 7 bases that match TRBD1. V gave up 4 bases and J gave up 1 base; unmatched junction bases: 4. The CDR3 consists of 14 residues. The germline V gene has CDR1 SGHNT and CDR2 YYREEE (reference sequence). In DNA, the CDR3 is TGTGCCAGCAGCGAACAGGGGCGCCAAGAGACCCAGTACTTC. It translates to CASSEQGRQETQYF.

This clone is a singleton in its sample. The J gene is TRBJ2-4, the V gene TRBV9; 12 positions match TRBD1. The CDR3 totals 21 residues. Germline V gives CDR1 SGDLS, CDR2 YYNGEE. V lost 5 bases to trimming and J lost 1 base; unmatched junction nucleotides: 19. The CDR3 nucleotides are TGTGCCAGCAGTCATAAGATCCGGGACAGGGGGCGTCCCTCCGCCAAAAACATTCAGTACTTC. It is translated as CASSHKIRDRGRPSAKNIQYF.

The rearrangement joins TRBV4-2 to TRBJ2-7, with 8 bases that match TRBD2. The CDR3 has 16 amino acids. Germline CDR1 reads LGHNA; CDR2 reads YNFKEQ. With V trimmed by 0 bases and J by 6 bases, 10 bases remained unmatched. The chain's CDR3 is CASSQEARTSLTEQYF. The DNA for the CDR3 is TGTGCCAGCAGCCAAGAAGCTCGGACTAGCCTTACCGAGCAGTACTTC.

This chain connects TRBV28 to TRBJ1-2; no reliable D call. The germline gives CDR1 MDHEN, CDR2 SYDVKM. The V end lost 3 bases, the J end lost 4 bases, and 12 bases lay between the germline ends. The CDR3 covers 14 residues. Here the CDR3 reads CASSFRVGAYGYTF. The CDR3 DNA is TGTGCCAGCAGTTTTCGCGTAGGAGCCTATGGCTACACCTTC.

The genes are TRBV4-1 and TRBJ2-7, with TRBD1 matching 12 bases. Germline V CDR1 and CDR2: MGHRA, YSYEKL. The ends lost 0 bases at V and 7 bases at J; junction bases unmatched: 7. The CDR3 contains 16 residues. The CDR3 sequence is CASSQEIRDRGREQYF. The CDR3 DNA follows: TGCGCCAGCAGCCAAGAGATAAGGGACAGGGGGCGAGAGCAGTACTTC.

The chain combines TRBV7-2 with TRBJ2-5; D might be TRBD2 (6 bases). The germline CDR1 and CDR2 sequences are SGHTA and FQGNSA. The CDR3 has 14 residues. Deletions cut 1 base from V and 2 bases from J, with 8 bases between. The CDR3 DNA reads as TGTGCCAGCAGCTTAGGGGGGAGGCAAGAGACCCAGTACTTC. As protein: CASSLGGRQETQYF.

J is TRBJ2-5 and V is TRBV18, with a tentative D call TRBD1 (5 bases). V dropped 1 base and J dropped 5 bases, with 17 bases sitting between them. The CDR3 covers 16 residues. Germline lookup yields CDR1 KGHSH and CDR2 LQKENI. CDR3 nucleotides: TGTGCCAGCTCACCACTCAGGGCGATGGAATGGGAGACCCAGTACTTC. Amino acids: CASSPLRAMEWETQYF.

The rearrangement joins TRBV4-2 to TRBJ2-4; TRBD1 matches at 10 bases. With V trimmed by 2 bases and J by 3 bases, 4 bases remained unmatched. Germline CDR1 reads LGHNA; CDR2 reads YNFKEQ. This CDR3 has 16 residues. The CDR3 reads CASSQPGTGDKNIQYF. Here the CDR3 DNA reads TGTGCCAGCAGCCAACCTGGGACAGGGGACAAAAACATTCAGTACTTC.